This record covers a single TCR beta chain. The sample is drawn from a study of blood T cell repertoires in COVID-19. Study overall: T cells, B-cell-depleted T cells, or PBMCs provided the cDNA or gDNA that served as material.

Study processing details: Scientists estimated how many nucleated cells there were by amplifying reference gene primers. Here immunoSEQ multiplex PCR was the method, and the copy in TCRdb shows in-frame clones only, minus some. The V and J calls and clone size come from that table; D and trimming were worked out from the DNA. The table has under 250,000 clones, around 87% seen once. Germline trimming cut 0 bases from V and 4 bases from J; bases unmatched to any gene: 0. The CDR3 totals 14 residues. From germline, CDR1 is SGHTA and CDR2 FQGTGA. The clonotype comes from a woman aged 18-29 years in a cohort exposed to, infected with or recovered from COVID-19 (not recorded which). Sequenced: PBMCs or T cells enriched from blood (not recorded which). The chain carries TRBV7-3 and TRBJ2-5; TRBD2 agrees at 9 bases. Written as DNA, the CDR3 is TGTGCCAGCAGCTTAACTAGCGGGAGAGAGACCCAGTACTTC. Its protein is CASSLTSGRETQYF.